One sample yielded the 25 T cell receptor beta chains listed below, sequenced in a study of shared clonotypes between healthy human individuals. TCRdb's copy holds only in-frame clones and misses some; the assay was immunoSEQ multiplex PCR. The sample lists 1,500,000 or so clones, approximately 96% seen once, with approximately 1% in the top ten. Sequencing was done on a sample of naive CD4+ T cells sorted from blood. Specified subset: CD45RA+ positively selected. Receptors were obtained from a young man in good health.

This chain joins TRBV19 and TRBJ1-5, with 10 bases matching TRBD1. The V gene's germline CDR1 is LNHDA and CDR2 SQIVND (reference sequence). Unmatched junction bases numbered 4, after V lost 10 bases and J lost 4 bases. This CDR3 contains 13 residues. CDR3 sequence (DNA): TGTGCCATGGGGGACAGGGGTAATCAGCCCCAGCATTTT. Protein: CAMGDRGNQPQHF.

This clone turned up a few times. CDR3 sequence: CASSWDFSYEQYF. The CDR3 DNA follows: TGTGCCAGCAGTTGGGACTTCTCCTACGAGCAGTACTTC. The rearrangement links TRBV27 to TRBJ2-7, with D possibly TRBD2 on 6 matching bases. Germline V gene lookup returns CDR1 MNHEY and CDR2 SMNVEV (reference sequence). The CDR3 is made up of 13 amino acids. V was pared by 4 bases and J by 0 bases, with 7 bases between.

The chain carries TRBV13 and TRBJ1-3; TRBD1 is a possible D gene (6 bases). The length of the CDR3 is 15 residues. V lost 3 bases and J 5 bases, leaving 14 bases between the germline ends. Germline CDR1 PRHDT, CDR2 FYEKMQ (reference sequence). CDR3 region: CASSLLRGVRNTIYF. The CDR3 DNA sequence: TGTGCCAGCAGCTTGCTCAGGGGCGTTAGAAACACCATATATTTT.

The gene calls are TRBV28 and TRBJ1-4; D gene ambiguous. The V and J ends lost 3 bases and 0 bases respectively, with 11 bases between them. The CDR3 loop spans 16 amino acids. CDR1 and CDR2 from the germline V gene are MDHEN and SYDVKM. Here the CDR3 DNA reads TGTGCCAGCAGTTTCAGTTTGGCCGCAACTAATGAAAAACTGTTTTTT. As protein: CASSFSLAATNEKLFF.

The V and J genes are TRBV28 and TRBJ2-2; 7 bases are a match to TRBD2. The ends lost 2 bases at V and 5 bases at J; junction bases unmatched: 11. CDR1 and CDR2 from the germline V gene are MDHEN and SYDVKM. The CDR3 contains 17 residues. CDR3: CASSLGGSGFRTGELFF. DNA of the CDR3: TGTGCCAGCAGTTTAGGCGGGAGCGGGTTTAGGACCGGGGAGCTGTTTTTT.

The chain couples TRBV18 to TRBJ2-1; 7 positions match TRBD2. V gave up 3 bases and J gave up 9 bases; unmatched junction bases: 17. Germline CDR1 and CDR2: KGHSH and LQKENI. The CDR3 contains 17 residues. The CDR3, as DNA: TGTGCCAGCTCACCGAGGCCGACGGGCGGGAGTTTTGTTGAGCAGTTCTTC. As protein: CASSPRPTGGSFVEQFF.

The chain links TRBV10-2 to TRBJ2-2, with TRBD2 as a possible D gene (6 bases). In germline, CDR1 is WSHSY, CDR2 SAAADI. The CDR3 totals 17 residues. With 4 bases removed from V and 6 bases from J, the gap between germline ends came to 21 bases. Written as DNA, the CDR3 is TGCGCCAGCAGTGTCCCGAAAGGCCGCGGAGGGGCCGGGGAGCTGTTTTTT. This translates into CASSVPKGRGGAGELFF.

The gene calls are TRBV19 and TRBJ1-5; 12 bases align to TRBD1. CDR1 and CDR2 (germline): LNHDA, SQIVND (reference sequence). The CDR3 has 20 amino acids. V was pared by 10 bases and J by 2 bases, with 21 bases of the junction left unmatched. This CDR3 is CATASPPGTGGLKGNQPQHF. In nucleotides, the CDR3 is TGTGCCACCGCCTCACCTCCCGGGACAGGGGGCCTAAAGGGCAATCAGCCCCAGCATTTT.

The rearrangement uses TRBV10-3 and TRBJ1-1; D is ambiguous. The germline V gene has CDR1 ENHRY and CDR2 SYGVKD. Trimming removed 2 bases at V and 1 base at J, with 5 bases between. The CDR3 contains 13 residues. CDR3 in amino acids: CAISEAKNTEAFF. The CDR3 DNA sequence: TGTGCCATCAGTGAGGCCAAGAACACTGAAGCTTTCTTT.

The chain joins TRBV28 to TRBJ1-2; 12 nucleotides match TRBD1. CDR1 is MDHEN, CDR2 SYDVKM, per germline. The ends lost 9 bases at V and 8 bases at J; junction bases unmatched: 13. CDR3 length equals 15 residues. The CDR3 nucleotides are TGTGCCAGTACCGTAACCGGGACAGGGGGCGTCGGCTACACCTTC. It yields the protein CASTVTGTGGVGYTF.

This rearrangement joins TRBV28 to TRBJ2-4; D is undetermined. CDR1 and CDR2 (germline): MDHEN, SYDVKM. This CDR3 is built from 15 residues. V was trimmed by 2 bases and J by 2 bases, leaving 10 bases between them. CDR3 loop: CASSLPPGSKNIQYF. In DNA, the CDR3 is TGTGCCAGCAGTTTACCTCCAGGTTCCAAAAACATTCAGTACTTC.

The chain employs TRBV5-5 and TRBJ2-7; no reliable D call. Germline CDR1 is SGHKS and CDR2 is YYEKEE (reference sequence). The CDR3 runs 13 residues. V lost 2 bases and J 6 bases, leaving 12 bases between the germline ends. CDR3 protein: CASSFGQLGEQYF. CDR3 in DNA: TGTGCCAGCAGCTTCGGCCAACTCGGCGAGCAGTACTTC.

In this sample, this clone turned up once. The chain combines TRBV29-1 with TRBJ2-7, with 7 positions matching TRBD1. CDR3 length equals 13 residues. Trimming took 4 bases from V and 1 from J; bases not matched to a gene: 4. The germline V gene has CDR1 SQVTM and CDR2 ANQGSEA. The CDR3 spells CSVADRLSYEQYF. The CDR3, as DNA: TGCAGCGTTGCGGACAGGTTATCCTACGAGCAGTACTTC.

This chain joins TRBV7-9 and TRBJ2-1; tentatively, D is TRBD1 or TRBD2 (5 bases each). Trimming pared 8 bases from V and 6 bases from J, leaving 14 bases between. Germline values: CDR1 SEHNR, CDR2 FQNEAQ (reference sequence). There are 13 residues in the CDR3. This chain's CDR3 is CASGTWRSNEQFF. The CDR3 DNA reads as TGTGCCAGCGGGACCTGGCGATCCAATGAGCAGTTCTTC.

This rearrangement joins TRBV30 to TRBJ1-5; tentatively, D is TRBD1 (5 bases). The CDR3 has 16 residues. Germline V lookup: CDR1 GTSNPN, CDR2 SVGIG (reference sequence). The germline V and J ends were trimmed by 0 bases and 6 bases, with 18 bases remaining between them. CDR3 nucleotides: TGTGCCTGGAGTGTAGGCCGGACACCGGGAGGTCAGCCCCAGCATTTT. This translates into CAWSVGRTPGGQPQHF.

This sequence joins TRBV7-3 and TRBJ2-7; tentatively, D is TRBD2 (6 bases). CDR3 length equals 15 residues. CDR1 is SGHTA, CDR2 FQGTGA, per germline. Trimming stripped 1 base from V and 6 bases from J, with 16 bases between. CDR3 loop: CASSLNGGGASEQYF. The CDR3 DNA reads TGTGCCAGCAGCTTAAACGGTGGAGGGGCGTCCGAGCAGTACTTC. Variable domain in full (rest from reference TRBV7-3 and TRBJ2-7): GAGVSQTPSNKVTEKGKYVELRCDPISGHTALYWYRQSLGQGPEFLIYFQGTGAADDSGLPNDRFFAVRPEGSVSTLKIQRTERGDSAVYLCASSLNGGGASEQYFGPGTRLTVT.

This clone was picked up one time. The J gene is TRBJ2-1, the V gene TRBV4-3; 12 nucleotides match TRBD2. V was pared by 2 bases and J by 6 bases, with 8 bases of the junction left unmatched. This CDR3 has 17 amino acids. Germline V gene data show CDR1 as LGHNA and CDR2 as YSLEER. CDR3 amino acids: CASSQNPGTSGLNEQFF. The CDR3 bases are TGCGCCAGCAGCCAAAATCCCGGGACTAGCGGGCTCAATGAGCAGTTCTTC.

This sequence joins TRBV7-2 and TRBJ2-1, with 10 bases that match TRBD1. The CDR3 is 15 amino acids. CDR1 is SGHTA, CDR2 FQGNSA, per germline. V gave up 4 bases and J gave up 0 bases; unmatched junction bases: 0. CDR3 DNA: TGTGCCAGCAGCTGGACAGGGGGCTCCTACAATGAGCAGTTCTTC. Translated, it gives CASSWTGGSYNEQFF.

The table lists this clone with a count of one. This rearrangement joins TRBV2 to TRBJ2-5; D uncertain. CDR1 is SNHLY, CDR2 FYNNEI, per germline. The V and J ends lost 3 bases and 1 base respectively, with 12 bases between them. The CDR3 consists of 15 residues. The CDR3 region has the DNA TGTGCCAGCAGTGAGACCCGGCTTCTCCAAGAGACCCAGTACTTC. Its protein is CASSETRLLQETQYF.

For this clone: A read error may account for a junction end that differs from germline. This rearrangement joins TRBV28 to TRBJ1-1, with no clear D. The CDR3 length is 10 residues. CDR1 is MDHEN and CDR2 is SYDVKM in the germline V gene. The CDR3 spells CASNLPTPVF. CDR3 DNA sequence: TGTGCCAGCAACCTTCCGACTCCGGTCTTT.

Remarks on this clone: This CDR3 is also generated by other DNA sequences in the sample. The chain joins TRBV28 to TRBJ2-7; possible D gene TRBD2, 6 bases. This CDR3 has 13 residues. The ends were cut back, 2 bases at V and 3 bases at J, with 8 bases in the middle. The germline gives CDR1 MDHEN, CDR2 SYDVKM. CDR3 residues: CASSLAGLYEQYF. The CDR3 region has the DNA TGTGCCAGCAGTTTAGCGGGACTCTACGAGCAGTACTTC.

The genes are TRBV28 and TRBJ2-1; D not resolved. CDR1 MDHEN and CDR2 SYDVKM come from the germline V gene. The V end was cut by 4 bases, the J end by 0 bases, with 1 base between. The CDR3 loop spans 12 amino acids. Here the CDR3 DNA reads TGTGCCAGCAGTTACTCCTACAATGAGCAGTTCTTC. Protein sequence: CASSYSYNEQFF.

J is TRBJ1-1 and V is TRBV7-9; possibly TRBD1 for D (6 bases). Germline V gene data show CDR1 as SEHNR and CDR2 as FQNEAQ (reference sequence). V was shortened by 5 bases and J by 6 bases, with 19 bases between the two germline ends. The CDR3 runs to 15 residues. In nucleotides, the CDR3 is TGTGCCAGCAGCGTGACAAAAATACAGGGCTCTGAAGCTTTCTTT. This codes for CASSVTKIQGSEAFF.

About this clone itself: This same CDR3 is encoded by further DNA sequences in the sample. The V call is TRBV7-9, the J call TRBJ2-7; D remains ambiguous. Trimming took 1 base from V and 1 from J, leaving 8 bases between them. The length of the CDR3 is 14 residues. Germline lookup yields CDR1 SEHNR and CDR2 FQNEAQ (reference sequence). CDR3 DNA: TGTGCCAGCAGCTTAGGGCTAGATTCCTACGAGCAGTACTTC. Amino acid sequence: CASSLGLDSYEQYF.

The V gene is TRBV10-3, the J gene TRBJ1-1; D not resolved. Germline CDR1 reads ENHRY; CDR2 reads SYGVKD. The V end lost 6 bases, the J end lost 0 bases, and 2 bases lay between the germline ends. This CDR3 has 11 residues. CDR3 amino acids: CAISVNTEAFF. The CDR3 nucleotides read TGTGCCATCAGCGTGAACACTGAAGCTTTCTTT.